Each of the 11 T cell receptor beta chains below was sequenced from the same sample in a study of long-term antiretroviral therapy in people with HIV. The assay used was immunoSEQ (version v3.0), run at survey level. The repertoire was sequenced with immunoSEQ multiplex PCR; TCRdb's copy has only in-frame clones and lacks some. Of 15,000 to 20,000 clones detected, over 80% appear once; the ten largest clones hold roughly 3.7%. Sequencing was performed on unsorted PBMCs, taken 2.1 years after starting antiretroviral therapy. The receptor source for this set is a man between 18 and 35 years old with HIV.

This clone turned up a few times. This chain connects TRBV25-1 to TRBJ2-7, with D unclear. From germline, CDR1 is MGHDK and CDR2 SYGVNS. There are 10 residues in the CDR3. V lost 4 bases to trimming and J lost 5 bases, with 3 bases between them. The DNA of the CDR3 is TGTGCCAGCAGTGGCCACGAGCAGTACTTC. Encoded protein: CASSGHEQYF.

CDR3 DNA sequence: TGTGCCATCAGTGAATTTCGGCTAGCAGTAAGCACAGATACGCAGTATTTT. It yields the protein CAISEFRLAVSTDTQYF. The chain carries TRBV10-3 and TRBJ2-3; D may be TRBD2 (5 bases). This CDR3 region has 17 residues. The V and J ends lost 3 bases and 0 bases respectively, with 16 bases between them. From germline, CDR1 is ENHRY and CDR2 SYGVKD.

The CDR3 DNA reads as TGTGCCAGCAGTGAAGCGAAGCGGGGTGTGGACACTGAAGCTTTCTTT. The encoded protein is CASSEAKRGVDTEAFF. V gene TRBV6-1 combines with J gene TRBJ1-1; D is undetermined. This CDR3 has 16 amino acids. The V and J ends lost 0 bases and 3 bases respectively, with 14 bases between them. The germline gives CDR1 MNHNS, CDR2 SASEGT.

J is TRBJ1-2 and V is TRBV19; D not resolved. The V end was cut by 1 base, the J end by 6 bases, with 18 bases between. Germline lookup yields CDR1 LNHDA and CDR2 SQIVND (reference sequence). The CDR3 extends over 16 amino acids. The DNA for the CDR3 is TGTGCCAGTAGTATAGGAGTGGTCGGGAAAGGTAATGGCTACACCTTC. Its translation is CASSIGVVGKGNGYTF.

This sequence joins TRBV25-1 and TRBJ2-3; no clear D gene. The V end lost 4 bases, the J end lost 2 bases, and 10 bases lay between the germline ends. Per the germline V gene, CDR1 is MGHDK and CDR2 is SYGVNS. CDR3 size: 14 residues. The CDR3 coding sequence is TGTGCCAGCAGTGTTTTCTCTCACACAGATACGCAGTATTTT. This sequence encodes CASSVFSHTDTQYF. Looking up the rest from reference TRBV25-1 and TRBJ2-3 gives the full variable domain: EADIYQTPRYLVIGTGKKITLECSQTMGHDKMYWYQQDPGMELHLIHYSYGVNSTEKGDLSSESTVSRIRTEHFPLTLESARPSHTSQYLCASSVFSHTDTQYFGPGTRLTVL.

The genes are TRBV11-2 and TRBJ2-7; D remains unclear. Trimming removed 3 bases at V and 2 bases at J, with 5 bases between. Germline values: CDR1 SGHAT, CDR2 FQNNGV. The CDR3 has 12 residues. In DNA form, the CDR3 reads TGTGCCAGCAGCTTGGCGACCTACGAGCAGTACTTC. It is translated as CASSLATYEQYF.

V gene TRBV7-2 combines with J gene TRBJ2-2; 10 bases agree with TRBD2. The J segment lost 6 bases and the V segment lost 5 bases, leaving 15 bases of the junction unmatched. Germline CDR1 and CDR2: SGHTA and FQGNSA. The length of the CDR3 is 18 residues. The CDR3 DNA follows: TGTGCCAGCAGCACACGCGACGTGAGCGGGGGGGCCCCCGGGGAGCTGTTTTTT. Encoded protein: CASSTRDVSGGAPGELFF. The variable domain in full, completed from reference TRBV7-2 and TRBJ2-2, reads GAGVSQSPSNKVTEKGKDVELRCDPISGHTALYWYRQSLGQGLEFLIYFQGNSAPDKSGLPSDRFSAERTGGSVSTLTIQRTQQEDSAVYLCASSTRDVSGGAPGELFFGEGSRLTVL.

The sample holds one count of this clone. J is TRBJ1-5 and V is TRBV19; D unclear. V lost 7 bases, J lost 0 bases, and 16 bases lay in between. The CDR3 has 16 amino acids. CDR1 and CDR2 (germline): LNHDA, SQIVND (reference sequence). CDR3 DNA sequence: TGTGCCAGTACCCCAGTGGCGGAATATAGCAATCAGCCCCAGCATTTT. Amino acid sequence: CASTPVAEYSNQPQHF. Full variable domain (missing parts from reference TRBV19 and TRBJ1-5): DGGITQSPKYLFRKEGQNVTLSCEQNLNHDAMYWYRQDPGQGLRLIYYSQIVNDFQKGDIAEGYSVSREKKESFPLTVTSAQKNPTAFYLCASTPVAEYSNQPQHFGDGTRLSIL.

This clone has just one count. The CDR3 DNA is TGTGCCAGCAGCGCCCCGCGGGGGGGCGTAACAGATACGCAGTATTTT. Encoded protein: CASSAPRGGVTDTQYF. V gene TRBV9 combines with J gene TRBJ2-3; TRBD2 agrees at 9 bases. Germline V gene lookup returns CDR1 SGDLS and CDR2 YYNGEE. V dropped 3 bases and J dropped 3; count of bases not matched to a gene: 8. This CDR3 has 16 residues.

The chain has TRBV29-1 and TRBJ1-2; tentative D call: TRBD1 (5 bases). CDR1 is SQVTM, CDR2 ANQGSEA, per germline. Trimming cost V 3 bases and J 8 bases, with 7 bases left between them. The CDR3 spans 10 residues. The CDR3 nucleotides read TGCAGCGTTGATGGGGACGGCTACACCTTC. Amino acids: CSVDGDGYTF.

V and J are TRBV27 and TRBJ1-1; maybe TRBD1 (6 bases). Germline CDR1 and CDR2: MNHEY and SMNVEV (reference sequence). Deletions cut 3 bases from V and 6 bases from J, with 11 bases between. The CDR3 length is 13 residues. CDR3 residues: CASSFEGVAEAFF. The CDR3 DNA follows: TGTGCCAGCAGTTTTGAGGGGGTGGCTGAAGCTTTCTTT.